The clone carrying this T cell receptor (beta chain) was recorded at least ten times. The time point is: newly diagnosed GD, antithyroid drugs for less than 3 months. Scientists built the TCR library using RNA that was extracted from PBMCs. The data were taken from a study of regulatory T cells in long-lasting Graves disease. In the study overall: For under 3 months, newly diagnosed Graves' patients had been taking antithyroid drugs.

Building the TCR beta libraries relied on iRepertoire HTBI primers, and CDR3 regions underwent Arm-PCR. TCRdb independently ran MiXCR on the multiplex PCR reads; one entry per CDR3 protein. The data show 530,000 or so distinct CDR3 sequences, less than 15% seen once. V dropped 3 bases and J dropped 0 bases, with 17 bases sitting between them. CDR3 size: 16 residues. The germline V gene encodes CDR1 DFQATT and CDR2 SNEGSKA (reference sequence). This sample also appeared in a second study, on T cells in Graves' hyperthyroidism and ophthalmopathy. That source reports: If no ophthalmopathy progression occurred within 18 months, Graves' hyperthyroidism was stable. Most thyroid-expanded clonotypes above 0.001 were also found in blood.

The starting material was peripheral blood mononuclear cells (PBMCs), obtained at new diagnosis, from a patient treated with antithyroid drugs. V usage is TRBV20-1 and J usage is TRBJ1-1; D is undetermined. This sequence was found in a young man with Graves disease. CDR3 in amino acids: CSARSPGTGLNTEAFF. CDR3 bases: TGCAGTGCTAGGTCCCCGGGTACGGGGTTGAACACTGAAGCTTTCTTT.